This T cell receptor (beta chain) was sequenced during a study of siplizumab effects on memory and regulatory T cells. The CDR3 runs to 15 residues. With 5 bases removed from V and 7 bases from J, the gap between germline ends came to 20 bases. Germline assignment: CDR1 MDHEN and CDR2 SYDVKM. The assay was immunoSEQ multiplex PCR, and TCRdb's table has in-frame clones only and misses some. The data hold about 120,000 clones, with less than 95% observed a single time. The rearrangement joins TRBV28 to TRBJ1-2; tentative D call: TRBD1 (5 bases). The origin of this receptor is a human donor in good health. Material: non-Treg CD4+ T cells sorted from blood. The DNA of the CDR3 is TGTGCCAGCAGTAAGGCCGGGCGAGGGGTGGGTGGCTACACCTTC. Amino acids: CASSKAGRGVGGYTF.